The 25 T cell receptor beta chains listed next were all sequenced from one sample in a study of T and B cells in COVID-19 patients. BIOMED2 TRB-A/B primer pools were used in multiplex TRB PCR. TCRdb redid the calling of the multiplex PCR reads with MiXCR, one entry per CDR3 protein. In the table there are about 3,800 distinct CDR3 sequences, roughly 21% of which are singletons. Each TRB amplification used 250-500 ng of genomic DNA from blood. Source material: blood. These receptors all stem from a human donor with active COVID-19.

In its sample, this clonotype is medium-sized (0.01 to 0.1%). CDR3: CASSYSAGGPRNTQYF. The DNA for the CDR3 is TGTGCCAGCAGTTACTCGGCGGGGGGGCCTCGGAATACGCAGTATTTT. V gene TRBV6-5 combines with J gene TRBJ2-3, with 9 bases lining up with TRBD2. There are 16 residues in the CDR3. Germline trimming cut 0 bases from V and 7 bases from J; bases unmatched to any gene: 8. Germline-derived CDR1 and CDR2 are MNHEY and SVGAGI.

This chain joins TRBV20-1 and TRBJ2-7; TRBD2 might be the D (6 bases). V was cut by 1 base and J by 5 bases, with 18 bases left in between. Germline V lookup: CDR1 DFQATT, CDR2 SNEGSKA (reference sequence). This CDR3 region has 15 residues. CDR3 in DNA: TGCAGTGCTAGAGGGATGGGTCTAGCGAAGGACGAGCAGTACTTC. Its protein product is CSARGMGLAKDEQYF.

This clonotype was counted many times. The chain uses TRBV12-3 or TRBV12-4 and TRBJ1-1; no definite D call. V was clipped by 4 bases and J by 0 bases, with 9 bases between them. This CDR3 has 14 residues. Here the CDR3 reads CASSSRLLNTEAFF. In DNA form, the CDR3 reads TGTGCCAGCAGTTCTCGTCTGCTGAACACTGAAGCTTTCTTT.

By frequency in the sample, this clonotype is medium-sized. J is TRBJ1-6 and V is TRBV11-3; TRBD1 aligns across 7 bases. The CDR3 consists of 16 residues. CDR1 and CDR2 (germline): SGHNT, YENEEA. The J segment lost 0 bases and the V segment lost 3 bases, leaving 2 bases of the junction unmatched. CDR3 sequence: CASSFRGSSYNSPLHF. In DNA form, the CDR3 reads TGTGCCAGCAGCTTCAGGGGGAGCTCCTATAATTCACCCCTCCACTTT.

Comments on this clonotype: This sequence may be a read error, since a much larger clone differs from it by one base. The chain employs TRBV18 and TRBJ1-2; D not resolved. Germline loops: CDR1 KGHSH, CDR2 LQKENI. V was pared by 7 bases and J by 8 bases, with 17 bases between. This CDR3 has 13 residues. CDR3 region: CASLPFPGFGYTF. CDR3 bases: TGTGCCAGCTTACCTTTCCCGGGTTTCGGCTACACCTTC.

This clonotype has only a few counts. CDR3 amino acids: CSARVRTTYEQYF. DNA for the CDR3: TGCAGTGCTAGAGTTCGAACAACCTACGAGCAGTACTTC. V and J are TRBV20-1 and TRBJ2-7; D call uncertain. This CDR3 comprises 13 residues. Germline lookup yields CDR1 DFQATT and CDR2 SNEGSKA (reference sequence). V shed 1 base and J shed 2 bases, with 9 bases lying between them.

In its sample, this clonotype is medium-sized. The genes are TRBV30 and TRBJ2-7; D assignment may be TRBD1 or TRBD2 (5 bases each). Germline V gene sequence: CDR1 GTSNPN, CDR2 SVGIG (reference sequence). This CDR3 has 14 residues. Between the trimmed V and J ends, which lost 3 bases and 2 bases, there was a span of 14 bases. CDR3 sequence (DNA): TGTGCCTGGAGCCCCGAGGGGTTTCCCTACGAGCAGTACTTC. Residues: CAWSPEGFPYEQYF.

This clonotype was seen a handful of times. CDR3 amino acids: CASSTRGSEGEKLFF. The CDR3 coding sequence is TGTGCCAGCAGCACAAGGGGGTCGGAAGGTGAAAAACTGTTTTTT. V usage is TRBV11-2 and J usage is TRBJ1-4; perhaps TRBD1 as D (6 bases). V lost 5 bases and J lost 7, with 17 bases in between. CDR1 and CDR2 (germline): SGHAT, FQNNGV. CDR3 length: 15 amino acids.

This clonotype is labeled as medium-sized. The gene calls are TRBV18 and TRBJ1-1; D uncertain. CDR3 length equals 14 residues. Germline values: CDR1 KGHSH, CDR2 LQKENI. The V end lost 1 base, the J end lost 3 bases, and 9 bases lay between the germline ends. CDR3 loop: CASSPLNGDTEAFF. The CDR3 region has the DNA TGTGCCAGCTCACCACTAAACGGGGACACTGAAGCTTTCTTT.

This clonotype is judged medium-sized. This chain links TRBV14 with TRBJ2-6; TRBD1 agrees at 9 bases. This CDR3 has 19 residues. The trim removed 5 bases at V and 3 bases at J, leaving 14 bases unmatched. The germline V gene encodes CDR1 SGHDN and CDR2 FVKESK. The CDR3 DNA is TGTGCCAGCAGCAACCACCTCCGGGACAGGGTGGATGGGGCCAACGTCCTGACTTTC. Translated: CASSNHLRDRVDGANVLTF.

The V gene is TRBV6-2 or TRBV6-3, the J gene TRBJ2-2; 10 bases fit TRBD1. CDR3 length: 18 residues. The germline gives CDR1 MNHEY, CDR2 SVGEGT. After removal of 5 bases from V and 2 bases from J, the junction contained 11 bases not matched to a gene. The CDR3: CASSVGDRGPGNTGELFF. In nucleotides, the CDR3 is TGTGCCAGCAGTGTTGGGGACAGGGGACCGGGAAACACCGGGGAGCTGTTTTTT.

This clonotype qualifies as medium-sized. The V and J genes are TRBV6-5 and TRBJ1-3; possible D gene TRBD1, 5 bases. V gave up 6 bases and J gave up 1 base, with 7 bases separating them. This CDR3 spans 13 amino acids. Germline CDR1 and CDR2: MNHEY and SVGAGI. This chain's CDR3 is CASSQGSGNTIYF. The CDR3 DNA sequence: TGTGCCAGCAGCCAGGGTTCTGGAAACACCATATATTTT.

In regard to this clonotype: Given the absence of the conserved phenylalanine or tryptophan at the CDR3 end, a read error is likely. The limits of the CDR3 on the DNA are not certain, so only TCRdb's listed CDR3 is given. The chain recombines TRBV19 with TRBJ2-7; the D segment call TRBD2 is taken from the table without a DNA check. Germline V gene data show CDR1 as LNHDA and CDR2 as SQIVND (reference sequence). Ends included, the CDR3 has 10 residues. The CDR3 is CASSIGGLAG.

CDR3 protein: CASSLTSGGVGNQPQHF. The CDR3 DNA reads TGTGCCAGCAGCTTAACGTCCGGGGGGGTTGGGAATCAGCCCCAGCATTTT. This chain connects TRBV7-2 to TRBJ1-5; TRBD1 might be the D (5 bases). The CDR3 loop spans 17 amino acids. Germline lookup yields CDR1 SGHTA and CDR2 FQGNSA. V was cut by 2 bases and J by 4 bases, with 18 bases left in between.

This clonotype counts as medium-sized. The chain uses TRBV5-1 and TRBJ2-3; the match to TRBD1 covers 8 bases. The CDR3 loop spans 16 amino acids. Germline assignment: CDR1 SGHRS and CDR2 YFSETQ. V was pared by 3 bases and J by 4 bases, with 10 bases of the junction left unmatched. CDR3 in amino acids: CASSSAGGASADTQYF. CDR3 DNA: TGCGCCAGCAGCTCAGCAGGGGGCGCCTCGGCAGATACGCAGTATTTT.

The gene calls are TRBV7-2 and TRBJ1-2, with D perhaps matching TRBD1 (5 bases). In germline, CDR1 is SGHTA, CDR2 FQGNSA. The CDR3 has 13 residues. The ends were cut back, 1 base at V and 10 bases at J, with 13 bases in the middle. This CDR3 is CASSLGQRIYYTF. CDR3 DNA sequence: TGTGCCAGCAGCTTAGGACAGCGAATCTACTACACCTTC.

This clonotype ranks as medium-sized. V gene TRBV11-3 combines with J gene TRBJ2-3; the D is unclear. This CDR3 is built from 15 residues. CDR1 is SGHNT, CDR2 YENEEA, per germline. Trimming stripped 0 bases from V and 1 base from J, with 8 bases between. The CDR3 DNA reads as TGTGCCAGCAGCTTAGATGTTAGCCGCACAGATACGCAGTATTTT. As protein: CASSLDVSRTDTQYF.

This clonotype was detected only a few times. Sequence at one end of the junction differs from germline and may be a read error. V usage is TRBV5-1 and J usage is TRBJ1-1, with D perhaps TRBD1 (5 bases). CDR3 length: 13 residues. The germline V gene has CDR1 SGHRS and CDR2 YFSETQ. Here the CDR3 reads CASSLSSREDNHF. The CDR3 DNA follows: TGCGCCAGCAGCTTGTCGTCGAGGGAGGACAATCACTTT.

Judged by abundance, this clonotype is large. The CDR3, as DNA: TGTGCCAGTAGTGTGCAGAGCGAGGTTGAGCAGTTCTTC. It specifies CASSVQSEVEQFF. The chain is built from TRBV19 and TRBJ2-1, with unresolved D. The CDR3 is 13 residues long. CDR1 and CDR2 (germline): LNHDA, SQIVND (reference sequence). Trimming cost V 5 bases and J 9 bases, with 14 bases left between them.

The chain joins TRBV11-3 to TRBJ2-7; TRBD2 matches 11 bases. V lost 6 bases to trimming and J lost 7 bases; unmatched junction nucleotides: 8. CDR3 length equals 14 residues. Germline CDR1 reads SGHNT; CDR2 reads YENEEA. The CDR3 DNA sequence: TGTGCCAGCAGGAGACTAGCGGGGCCGGGGGAGCAGTACTTC. Its protein is CASRRLAGPGEQYF.

In this sample, this clonotype turned up many times. The V and J genes are TRBV6-2 or TRBV6-3 and TRBJ2-7; D gene ambiguous. The CDR3 sequence is 13 residues long. Per germline, CDR1 MNHEY and CDR2 SVGEGT. V lost 4 bases and J 3 bases, leaving 10 bases between the germline ends. In DNA form, the CDR3 reads TGTGCCAGCAGTTCTTCTAGACACTACGAGCAGTACTTC. This translates into CASSSSRHYEQYF.

This clonotype is termed medium-sized (0.01 to 0.1%). This chain links TRBV5-4 with TRBJ2-5; D remains unclear. V was pared by 4 bases and J by 5 bases, with 9 bases between. Germline V gene lookup returns CDR1 SGHNT and CDR2 YYREEE (reference sequence). The CDR3 covers 12 residues. The CDR3 DNA reads as TGTGCCAGCAGCAGCCCGGCGGAGACCCAGTACTTC. This gives the protein CASSSPAETQYF.

Within the sample, this clonotype is large. V is TRBV29-1 and J is TRBJ2-2; TRBD1 is a possible D gene (5 bases). CDR3 length: 12 amino acids. V was shortened by 7 bases and J by 1 base, with 7 bases between the two germline ends. Germline CDR1 is SQVTM and CDR2 is ANQGSEA. CDR3 DNA: TGCAGCGGCGGACAGAACACCGGGGAGCTGTTTTTT. It specifies CSGGQNTGELFF.

This clonotype is medium-sized (0.01 to 0.1%). The gene calls are TRBV29-1 and TRBJ1-2, with a weak D call TRBD1 (5 bases). CDR3 length: 13 amino acids. The germline CDR1 and CDR2 sequences are SQVTM and ANQGSEA. V lost 1 base to trimming and J lost 8 bases, with 14 bases between them. Here the CDR3 DNA reads TGCAGCGTTGAAGCGGGGCTGGGAGAAGGCTACACCTTC. Translation gives CSVEAGLGEGYTF.

The chain combines TRBV5-1 with TRBJ2-3; 11 nucleotides agree with TRBD1. Trimming took 4 bases from V and 6 from J; bases not matched to a gene: 7. Germline V gene sequence: CDR1 SGHRS, CDR2 YFSETQ. The CDR3 covers 15 residues. CDR3 sequence reads: CASSIGQGALDTQYF. The CDR3 DNA sequence: TGCGCCAGCAGCATAGGACAGGGGGCGCTTGATACGCAGTATTTT.